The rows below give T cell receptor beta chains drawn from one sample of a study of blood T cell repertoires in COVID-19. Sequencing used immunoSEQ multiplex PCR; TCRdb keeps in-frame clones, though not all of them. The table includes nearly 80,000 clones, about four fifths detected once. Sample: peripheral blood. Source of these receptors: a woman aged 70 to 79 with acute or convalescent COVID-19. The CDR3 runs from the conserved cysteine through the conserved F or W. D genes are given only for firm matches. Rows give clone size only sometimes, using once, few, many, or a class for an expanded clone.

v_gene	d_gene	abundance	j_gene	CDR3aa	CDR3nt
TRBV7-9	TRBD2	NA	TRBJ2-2	CASSLGAGVSGELFF	TGTGCCAGCAGCTTAGGCGCGGGAGTTTCCGGGGAGCTGTTTTTT
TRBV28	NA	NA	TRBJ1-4	CASSYQQLGGEKLFF	TGTGCCAGCAGTTACCAACAGTTGGGGGGTGAAAAACTGTTTTTT
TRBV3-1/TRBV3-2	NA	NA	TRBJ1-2	CASSRRGGRGYGYTF	TGTGCCAGCAGCCGTCGGGGGGGGCGCGGCTATGGCTACACCTTC
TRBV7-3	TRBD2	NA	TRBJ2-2	CASSLLPSGSLGTGELFF	TGTGCCAGCAGCTTACTGCCTAGCGGGAGCCTCGGCACCGGGGAGCTGTTTTTT
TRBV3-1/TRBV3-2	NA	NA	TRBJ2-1	CASSLAGVGAQFF	TGTGCCAGCAGCCTCGCAGGCGTGGGGGCCCAGTTCTTC
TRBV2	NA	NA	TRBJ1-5	CASSSSRWVSSNQPQHF	TGTGCCAGCAGTTCTAGTAGGTGGGTCTCTAGCAATCAGCCCCAGCATTTT
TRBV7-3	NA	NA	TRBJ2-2	CASTRGSGELFF	TGTGCCAGCACACGGGGGAGCGGGGAGCTGTTTTTT
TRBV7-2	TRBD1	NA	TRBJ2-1	CASSAQGKSYNEQFF	TGTGCCAGCAGCGCACAGGGGAAATCCTACAATGAGCAGTTCTTC
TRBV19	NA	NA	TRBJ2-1	CASSIEGSSYNEQFF	TGTGCCAGTAGTATTGAGGGTAGCTCCTACAATGAGCAGTTCTTC
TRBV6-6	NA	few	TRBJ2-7	CASSYDSQRTEQYF	TGTGCCAGCAGTTACGACAGCCAGAGAACCGAGCAGTACTTC
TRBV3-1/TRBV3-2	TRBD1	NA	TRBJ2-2	CASSQDLQGATGELFF	TGTGCCAGCAGCCAAGATCTACAGGGGGCGACCGGGGAGCTGTTTTTT
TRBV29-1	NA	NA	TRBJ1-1	CSVVVGGTTEAFF	TGCAGCGTTGTAGTCGGAGGGACCACTGAAGCTTTCTTT
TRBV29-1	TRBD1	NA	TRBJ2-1	CSVGGGTGGFNEQFF	TGCAGCGTTGGCGGCGGGACAGGGGGCTTCAATGAGCAGTTCTTC
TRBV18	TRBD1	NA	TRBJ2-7	CASSKTGDTYEQYF	TGTGCCAGCTCTAAGACAGGGGATACCTACGAGCAGTACTTC
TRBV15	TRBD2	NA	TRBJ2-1	CATSRGLPGTTNNEQFF	TGTGCCACCAGCAGAGGACTCCCAGGGACTACCAACAATGAGCAGTTCTTC
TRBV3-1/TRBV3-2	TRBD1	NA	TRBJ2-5	CAGSQGRGTQYF	TGTGCCGGCTCACAGGGGCGTGGGACCCAGTACTTC
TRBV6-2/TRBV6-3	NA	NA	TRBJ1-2	CASSYEQFYGYTF	TGTGCCAGCAGTTACGAACAGTTCTATGGCTACACCTTC
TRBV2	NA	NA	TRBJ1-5	CASRLQGRNQPQHF	TGTGCCAGCAGACTACAGGGTCGGAATCAGCCCCAGCATTTT
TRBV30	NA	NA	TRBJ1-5	CAWSRGQYSNQPQHF	TGTGCCTGGAGTCGCGGACAGTATAGCAATCAGCCCCAGCATTTT
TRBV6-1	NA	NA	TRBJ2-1	CASSEGGGPPYNEQFF	TGTGCCAGCAGTGAAGGGGGGGGCCCTCCCTACAATGAGCAGTTCTTC
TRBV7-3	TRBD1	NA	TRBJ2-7	CASSLKGQGRTYEQYF	TGTGCCAGCAGCTTAAAGGGACAGGGACGAACCTACGAGCAGTACTTC
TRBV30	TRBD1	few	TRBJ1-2	CAWGQEYGYTF	TGTGCCTGGGGACAGGAATATGGCTACACCTTC
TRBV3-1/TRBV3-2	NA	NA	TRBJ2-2	CASSQTSRFSTGELFF	TGTGCCAGCAGCCAAACGTCCCGGTTCTCCACCGGGGAGCTGTTTTTT
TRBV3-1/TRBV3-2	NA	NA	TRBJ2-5	CASSQGAETQYF	TGTGCCAGCAGCCAAGGAGCAGAGACCCAGTACTTC
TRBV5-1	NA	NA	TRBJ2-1	CASSRTAGFSYNEQFF	TGCGCCAGCAGCCGGACGGCGGGTTTCTCCTACAATGAGCAGTTCTTC
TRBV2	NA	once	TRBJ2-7	CASSQDYTSYEQYF	TGTGCCAGCAGTCAGGACTATACCTCCTACGAGCAGTACTTC
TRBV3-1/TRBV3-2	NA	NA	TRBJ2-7	CASSQTSNSEQYF	TGTGCCAGCAGCCAGACTAGTAATAGCGAGCAGTACTTC
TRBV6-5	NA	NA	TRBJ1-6	CASLTLYNSPLHF	TGTGCCAGCTTGACACTTTATAATTCACCCCTCCACTTT
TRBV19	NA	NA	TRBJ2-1	CASSPQGGSSYNEQFF	TGTGCCAGTAGTCCCCAGGGGGGTAGCTCCTACAATGAGCAGTTCTTC
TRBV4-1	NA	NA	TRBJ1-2	CASSQDQGNYGYTF	TGCGCCAGCAGCCAAGATCAGGGTAACTATGGCTACACCTTC
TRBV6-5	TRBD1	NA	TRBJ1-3	CASILDRDRGNTIYF	TGTGCCAGCATTCTTGACCGGGACAGGGGTAACACCATATATTTT
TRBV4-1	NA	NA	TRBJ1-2	CASSRDTGSYGYTF	TGCGCCAGCAGCCGCGATACAGGGTCCTATGGCTACACCTTC
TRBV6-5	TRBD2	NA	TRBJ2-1	CASRIAGPTYNEQFF	TGTGCCAGCAGGATAGCGGGACCTACCTACAATGAGCAGTTCTTC
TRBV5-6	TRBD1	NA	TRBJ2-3	CASSVRTGLADTQYF	TGTGCCAGCAGCGTCCGGACAGGACTTGCAGATACGCAGTATTTT
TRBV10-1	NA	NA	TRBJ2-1	CASSESMGAGYNEQFF	TGCGCCAGCAGTGAGTCGATGGGTGCAGGCTACAATGAGCAGTTCTTC
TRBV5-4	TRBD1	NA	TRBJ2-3	CASSLDRGADTQYF	TGTGCCAGCAGCTTGGACAGGGGGGCAGATACGCAGTATTTT
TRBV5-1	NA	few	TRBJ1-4	CASSLEGVPNEKLFF	TGCGCCAGCAGCTTGGAAGGGGTACCTAATGAAAAACTGTTTTTT
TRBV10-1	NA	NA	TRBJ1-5	CANTKLGLSNQPQHF	TGCGCCAATACAAAATTAGGACTCTCGAATCAGCCCCAGCATTTT
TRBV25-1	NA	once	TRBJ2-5	CASTPLQGETQYF	TGTGCCAGCACTCCCCTCCAGGGGGAGACCCAGTACTTC
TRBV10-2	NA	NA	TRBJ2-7	CASSESRAEVGEQYF	TGCGCCAGCAGTGAGTCTAGAGCGGAGGTTGGCGAGCAGTACTTC
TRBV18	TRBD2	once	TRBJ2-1	CASSPGGGTSYNEQFF	TGTGCCAGCTCACCGGGCGGGGGGACCTCCTACAATGAGCAGTTCTTC
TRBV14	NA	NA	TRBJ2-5	CASSQLDFQETQYF	TGTGCCAGCAGCCAATTGGACTTCCAAGAGACCCAGTACTTC
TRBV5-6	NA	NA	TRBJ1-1	CASSQGLQGRMNTEAFF	TGTGCCAGCAGCCAGGGCCTACAGGGAAGGATGAACACTGAAGCTTTCTTT
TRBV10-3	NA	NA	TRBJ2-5	CAISEGTRFSQETQYF	TGTGCCATCAGTGAAGGTACTAGGTTTTCGCAAGAGACCCAGTACTTC
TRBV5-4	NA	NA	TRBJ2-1	CASSLEPSARNEQFF	TGTGCCAGCAGCTTGGAGCCTAGCGCGAGAAATGAGCAGTTCTTC
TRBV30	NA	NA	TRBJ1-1	CAWRPTGYGEAFF	TGTGCCTGGAGACCCACAGGGTATGGTGAAGCTTTCTTT